The clone carrying this TCR beta chain was observed a few times. Its specificity is not known. With 10-nucleotide random UMIs included, cDNA was synthesized by 5'RACE. TCRdb called the 5' RACE reads again in MiXCR, with one record for every CDR3 protein. Counted here are around 20,000 distinct CDR3 sequences, about a quarter occurring once; the ten biggest clones make up 30% to 40%. The starting material, 2 million PBMCs stored at -80 C, gave rise to the unsorted libraries. This sample is part of a study of neurological immune-mediated disorders. General study points: The most TCR clonal expansion was seen in HTLV-1-associated myelopathy, and the least was seen in multiple sclerosis, which fell below healthy controls.

Sequences were obtained from PBMCs. The clonotype was recovered from a man in his fifties with HTLV-1-associated myelopathy (HAM/TSP).

CDR3 in DNA: TGCGCCAGCAGCCTGTTCCCCGACAGGGGTTCCTACGAGCAGTACTTC. Protein: CASSLFPDRGSYEQYF. The chain has TRBV5-1 and TRBJ2-7; 8 nucleotides line up with TRBD1. CDR3 length: 16 residues. The germline V gene encodes CDR1 SGHRS and CDR2 YFSETQ. Losses at the gene ends were 4 bases for V and 1 base for J; bases not matched to a gene: 10.